A single sample is the source of the 19 T cell receptor beta chains below, sequenced in a study of blood T cell repertoires in COVID-19. Profiling relied on immunoSEQ multiplex PCR, and the TCRdb table lists in-frame clones only, not all of them. The sample lists 200,000 to 250,000 clones; 70% to 90% were seen once. The sequenced sample consisted of peripheral blood. These receptors came from a man aged 50 to 60 with COVID-19, enrolled during active disease.

This chain joins TRBV30 and TRBJ1-1; D may be TRBD1 (5 bases). The CDR3 has 13 amino acids. V lost 2 bases to trimming and J lost 3 bases, with 10 bases between them. From germline, CDR1 is GTSNPN and CDR2 SVGIG (reference sequence). In DNA, the CDR3 is TGTGCCTGGAGTTGGGGGAGGGACACTGAAGCTTTCTTT. Translating it yields CAWSWGRDTEAFF.

The chain uses TRBV5-1 and TRBJ2-2; 9 bases agree with TRBD2. The germline gives CDR1 SGHRS, CDR2 YFSETQ. Unmatched junction bases numbered 7, after V lost 0 bases and J lost 4 bases. The CDR3 spans 17 residues. In DNA form, the CDR3 reads TGCGCCAGCAGCTTGGTAGGTAGCGGGAGCGGCACCGGGGAGCTGTTTTTT. Encoded protein: CASSLVGSGSGTGELFF.

The chain employs TRBV19 and TRBJ2-5, with 11 bases matching TRBD2. CDR1 and CDR2 (germline): LNHDA, SQIVND (reference sequence). CDR3 length: 16 amino acids. V shed 5 bases and J 0 bases; nucleotides not matched to a gene: 5. The CDR3 loop reads CASSPGLAAYQETQYF. DNA of the CDR3: TGTGCCAGTAGTCCGGGACTAGCGGCGTACCAAGAGACCCAGTACTTC.

This chain connects TRBV30 to TRBJ1-4; tentatively, D is TRBD1 (5 bases). The CDR3 is 14 residues long. CDR1 is GTSNPN, CDR2 SVGIG, per germline (reference sequence). The germline V and J ends were trimmed by 6 bases and 0 bases, with 11 bases remaining between them. The CDR3 bases are TGTGCCTGTCAGACAGTTGCAACTAATGAAAAACTGTTTTTT. It is translated as CACQTVATNEKLFF. Complete variable domain (other parts from reference TRBV30 and TRBJ1-4): SQTIHQWPATLVQPVGSPLSLECTVEGTSNPNLYWYRQAAGRGLQLLFYSVGIGQISSEVPQNLSASRPQDRQFILSSKKLLLSDSGFYLCACQTVATNEKLFFGSGTQLSVL.

V and J are TRBV7-9 and TRBJ2-7; tentative D call: TRBD2 (6 bases). V was pared by 3 bases and J by 7 bases, with 16 bases between. The germline V gene has CDR1 SEHNR and CDR2 FQNEAQ (reference sequence). CDR3 length equals 14 residues. CDR3 region: CASSLEGGGREQYF. In DNA form, the CDR3 reads TGTGCCAGCAGCTTGGAAGGTGGAGGGCGGGAGCAGTACTTC.

The rearrangement joins TRBV5-5 to TRBJ2-2, with 7 bases that match TRBD2. Germline V gene sequence: CDR1 SGHKS, CDR2 YYEKEE (reference sequence). CDR3 length: 16 amino acids. Trimming cost V 4 bases and J 3 bases; bases outside gene matches: 9. The CDR3 nucleotides read TGTGCCAGCAGCCCCCCCATTGGGGGGGACACCGGGGAGCTGTTTTTT. Amino acid sequence: CASSPPIGGDTGELFF.

This clone showed up just a few times. The genes are TRBV7-2 and TRBJ1-6; D remains unclear. CDR1 is SGHTA and CDR2 is FQGNSA in the germline V gene. This CDR3 region has 15 residues. V gave up 3 bases and J gave up 8 bases, with 14 bases separating them. Here the CDR3 DNA reads TGTGCCAGCAGCTTGTCCTGGTTTGGAGATTCACCCCTCCACTTT. Amino acids: CASSLSWFGDSPLHF.

This chain links TRBV5-1 with TRBJ1-3; 7 bases align to TRBD1. Germline V gene data show CDR1 as SGHRS and CDR2 as YFSETQ. V lost 1 base to trimming and J lost 2 bases; unmatched junction nucleotides: 3. The CDR3 covers 15 residues. CDR3 sequence reads: CASSLKTGAGNTIYF. DNA of the CDR3: TGCGCCAGCAGCTTGAAAACAGGGGCTGGAAACACCATATATTTT.

In its sample, this clone was seen once. The chain uses TRBV5-4 and TRBJ2-7; 8 positions agree with TRBD2. This CDR3 comprises 15 residues. Losses at the gene ends were 4 bases for V and 3 bases for J; bases not matched to a gene: 9. Germline-derived CDR1 and CDR2 are SGHNT and YYREEE (reference sequence). The CDR3 DNA sequence: TGTGCCAGCAGCCCCCCGGGGACTAGGGTCTACGAGCAGTACTTC. It encodes CASSPPGTRVYEQYF.

The chain couples TRBV7-9 to TRBJ2-2; a possible D gene is TRBD1 (5 bases). Trimming pared 3 bases from V and 5 bases from J, leaving 13 bases between. The CDR3 runs to 15 residues. Looked up from germline, CDR1 is SEHNR and CDR2 is FQNEAQ (reference sequence). The DNA of the CDR3 is TGTGCCAGCAGCTTCCCAGGGCGAGCTACCGGGGAGCTGTTTTTT. Translating gives CASSFPGRATGELFF.

This chain uses TRBV6-6 with TRBJ1-4; the D is unclear. V was trimmed by 10 bases and J by 4 bases, leaving 10 bases between them. The CDR3 totals 12 residues. Germline V gene sequence: CDR1 MNHNY, CDR2 SVGAGI (reference sequence). Here the CDR3 reads CATTSLNEKLFF. The CDR3 DNA is TGTGCCACCACATCCCTTAATGAAAAACTGTTTTTT.

CDR3 bases: TGTGCCAGCAGCGTAGGCAGTTACTACGAGCAGTACTTC. Its translation is CASSVGSYYEQYF. The rearrangement links TRBV9 to TRBJ2-7; D unresolved. The ends were cut back, 0 bases at V and 3 bases at J, with 7 bases in the middle. The CDR3 sequence is 13 residues long. Germline V lookup: CDR1 SGDLS, CDR2 YYNGEE. Combining the CDR3 with reference TRBV9 and TRBJ2-7 gives the whole variable domain DSGVTQTPKHLITATGQRVTLRCSPRSGDLSVYWYQQSLDQGLQFLIQYYNGEERAKGNILERFSAQQFPDLHSELNLSSLELGDSALYFCASSVGSYYEQYFGPGTRLTVT.

The chain employs TRBV5-4 and TRBJ1-2; possible D gene TRBD1, 5 bases. The CDR3 totals 15 residues. CDR1 is SGHNT and CDR2 is YYREEE in the germline V gene (reference sequence). Trimming cost V 4 bases and J 8 bases, with 21 bases left between them. CDR3: CASSRLDSDSWGYTF. For the CDR3, the DNA is TGTGCCAGCAGCCGCCTCGACAGCGACTCTTGGGGCTACACCTTC.

This chain connects TRBV30 to TRBJ1-3, with 7 bases matching TRBD1. This CDR3 comprises 14 residues. Germline CDR1 and CDR2: GTSNPN and SVGIG (reference sequence). The ends lost 2 bases at V and 0 bases at J; junction bases unmatched: 1. DNA of the CDR3: TGTGCCTGGAGTCGGGACAGCTCTGGAAACACCATATATTTT. Translation gives CAWSRDSSGNTIYF. The variable domain in full, completed from reference TRBV30 and TRBJ1-3, reads SQTIHQWPATLVQPVGSPLSLECTVEGTSNPNLYWYRQAAGRGLQLLFYSVGIGQISSEVPQNLSASRPQDRQFILSSKKLLLSDSGFYLCAWSRDSSGNTIYFGEGSWLTVV.

The genes are TRBV19 and TRBJ1-5, with D tentatively TRBD1 (6 bases). V was clipped by 7 bases and J by 0 bases, with 13 bases between them. CDR1 is LNHDA, CDR2 SQIVND, per germline (reference sequence). This CDR3 is 15 amino acids long. In nucleotides, the CDR3 is TGTGCCAGTACCCACAGGGATGTTAGCAATCAGCCCCAGCATTTT. Its protein product is CASTHRDVSNQPQHF.

The chain has TRBV7-6 and TRBJ2-2, with 13 bases matching TRBD2. CDR1 and CDR2 from the germline V gene are SGHVS and FNYEAQ. The CDR3 spans 16 residues. V was pared by 4 bases and J by 4 bases, with 3 bases of the junction left unmatched. Written as DNA, the CDR3 is TGTGCCAGCAGCTCAGGACTAGCGGGGGCCACCGGGGAGCTGTTTTTT. The encoded protein is CASSSGLAGATGELFF.

The chain has TRBV12-3 or TRBV12-4 and TRBJ2-7, with a possible D match to TRBD1 (6 bases). V lost 6 bases, J lost 0 bases, and 9 bases lay in between. This CDR3 is built from 13 residues. CDR3: CASRDSYSYEQYF. The CDR3 DNA sequence: TGTGCCAGCAGGGACAGCTACTCCTACGAGCAGTACTTC.

The rearrangement joins TRBV3-1 (or the pseudogene TRBV3-2) to TRBJ2-1; no reliable D call. With 0 bases removed from V and 3 bases from J, the gap between germline ends came to 6 bases. From germline, CDR1 is LGHDT and CDR2 YNNKEL (reference sequence). This CDR3 comprises 14 residues. In DNA form, the CDR3 reads TGTGCCAGCAGCCAAGATCTAAGCTACAATGAGCAGTTCTTC. Its protein is CASSQDLSYNEQFF.

The genes are TRBV4-2 and TRBJ1-5, with D perhaps TRBD1 (6 bases). The germline V and J ends were trimmed by 4 bases and 7 bases, with 17 bases remaining between them. The CDR3 has 15 amino acids. The germline CDR1 and CDR2 sequences are LGHNA and YNFKEQ. CDR3 residues: CASSRTSGGRQPQHF. The DNA for the CDR3 is TGTGCCAGCAGCCGCACGAGCGGGGGCCGGCAGCCCCAGCATTTT.